These 30 T cell receptor beta chains were all obtained from the same sample, sequenced in a study of cytomegalovirus exposure and HLA in healthy donors. PCR used 60 Vbeta primers and 13 Jbeta primers. Measured with immunoSEQ multiplex PCR; TCRdb has only the in-frame clones, and not every one. The listing contains more than 45,000 clones. Sequencing input: PBMCs. The origin of the receptors is a male donor in good health and CMV-seronegative.

This sequence joins TRBV7-2 and TRBJ2-7; 7 bases match TRBD2. Looked up from germline, CDR1 is SGHTA and CDR2 is FQGNSA. This CDR3 has 15 residues. V was clipped by 1 base and J by 3 bases; unmatched bases: 6. This CDR3 reads CASSLDRGGFYEQYF. Here the CDR3 DNA reads TGTGCCAGCAGCTTAGATCGCGGGGGATTCTACGAGCAGTACTTC.

The chain couples TRBV7-9 to TRBJ2-1, with 9 bases identical to TRBD2. The germline V gene encodes CDR1 SEHNR and CDR2 FQNEAQ (reference sequence). CDR3 length: 16 amino acids. Trimming removed 3 bases from V and 7 bases from J; junction bases left unmatched: 10. CDR3 sequence: CASSFALAGARNEQFF. The CDR3 DNA reads as TGTGCCAGCAGCTTCGCCTTAGCGGGAGCTCGTAATGAGCAGTTCTTC.

The CDR3 region is CASSWASGSPNTGELFF. CDR3 nucleotide sequence: TGCGCCAGCAGCTGGGCTAGCGGGTCCCCGAACACCGGGGAGCTGTTTTTT. The rearrangement uses TRBV5-1 and TRBJ2-2, with TRBD2 identical over 8 bases. This CDR3 region has 17 residues. The J segment lost 0 bases and the V segment lost 3 bases, leaving 7 bases of the junction unmatched. Germline V gene lookup returns CDR1 SGHRS and CDR2 YFSETQ.

This chain uses TRBV5-1 with TRBJ2-5, with 9 bases aligning to TRBD1. After removal of 5 bases from V and 5 bases from J, the junction contained 16 bases not matched to a gene. Germline V gives CDR1 SGHRS, CDR2 YFSETQ. This CDR3 is built from 17 residues. CDR3 amino acids: CASRTPGTGFTKETQYF. The CDR3 DNA sequence: TGCGCCAGCAGGACGCCCGGGACAGGGTTCACCAAGGAGACCCAGTACTTC. Full variable domain (missing parts from reference TRBV5-1 and TRBJ2-5): KAGVTQTPRYLIKTRGQQVTLSCSPISGHRSVSWYQQTPGQGLQFLFEYFSETQRNKGNFPGRFSGRQFSNSRSEMNVSTLELGDSALYLCASRTPGTGFTKETQYFGPGTRLLVL.

The chain uses TRBV7-9 and TRBJ2-3; a weak D match, TRBD2 (7 bases). The CDR3 is 16 residues long. The germline V gene has CDR1 SEHNR and CDR2 FQNEAQ (reference sequence). Trimming took 5 bases from V and 0 from J, leaving 15 bases between them. For the CDR3, the DNA is TGTGCCAGCAGCCCTAGACGGGGGGCTAGCACAGATACGCAGTATTTT. It encodes CASSPRRGASTDTQYF. The complete variable domain, with remaining parts taken from reference TRBV7-9 and TRBJ2-3, reads DTGVSQNPRHKITKRGQNVTFRCDPISEHNRLYWYRQTLGQGPEFLTYFQNEAQLEKSRLLSDRFSAERPKGSFSTLEIQRTEQGDSAMYLCASSPRRGASTDTQYFGPGTRLTVL.

This sequence joins TRBV28 and TRBJ1-1; D unclear. Germline loops: CDR1 MDHEN, CDR2 SYDVKM. Trimming pared 2 bases from V and 0 bases from J, leaving 4 bases between. The CDR3 loop spans 13 amino acids. In DNA form, the CDR3 reads TGTGCCAGCAGTTTACGGGTGAACACTGAAGCTTTCTTT. It encodes CASSLRVNTEAFF. Full variable domain (remainder filled in from reference TRBV28 and TRBJ1-1): DVKVTQSSRYLVKRTGEKVFLECVQDMDHENMFWYRQDPGLGLRLIYFSYDVKMKEKGDIPEGYSVSREKKERFSLILESASTNQTSMYLCASSLRVNTEAFFGQGTRLTVV.

The rearrangement links TRBV4-3 to TRBJ1-1, with D hard to call. This CDR3 is built from 14 residues. Germline V gene sequence: CDR1 LGHNA, CDR2 YSLEER. V was trimmed by 1 base and J by 1 base, leaving 7 bases between them. Written as DNA, the CDR3 is TGCGCCAGCAGCCAAGTCTATAAGAACACTGAAGCTTTCTTT. It translates to CASSQVYKNTEAFF.

Comment on this clone: Other DNA sequences of this sample code for an identical CDR3. The chain uses TRBV4-1 and TRBJ1-6; tentatively, D is TRBD1 (6 bases). Per germline, CDR1 MGHRA and CDR2 YSYEKL. With 1 base removed from V and 8 bases from J, the gap between germline ends came to 12 bases. The CDR3 sequence is 15 residues long. CDR3 nucleotides: TGCGCCAGCAGCCAAGTGGACAGCCTAGATTCACCCCTCCACTTT. Translation: CASSQVDSLDSPLHF.

V usage is TRBV5-1 and J usage is TRBJ1-4; 12 bases map to TRBD1. The CDR3 length is 18 residues. The V gene's germline CDR1 is SGHRS and CDR2 YFSETQ. The J segment lost 2 bases and the V segment lost 4 bases, leaving 9 bases of the junction unmatched. The CDR3 spells CASSLGTGGGMTNEKLFF. The DNA of the CDR3 is TGCGCCAGCAGCCTCGGGACAGGGGGCGGGATGACTAATGAAAAACTGTTTTTT.

The chain employs TRBV11-2 and TRBJ2-7, with 8 bases matching TRBD1. Germline V gives CDR1 SGHAT, CDR2 FQNNGV. This CDR3 comprises 15 residues. Trimming at V came to 4 bases and at J to 1 base, leaving 6 bases not matched to a gene. CDR3 sequence reads: CASSSLDRASYEQYF. CDR3 in DNA: TGTGCCAGCAGCTCCCTGGACAGGGCATCCTACGAGCAGTACTTC.

The CDR3 reads CASSYCRPGFCQETQYF. The CDR3 DNA sequence: TGTGCCAGCAGTTATTGTCGCCCAGGGTTTTGCCAAGAGACCCAGTACTTC. This rearrangement joins TRBV6-9 to TRBJ2-5; TRBD1 might be the D (5 bases). The CDR3 is 17 amino acids. V was clipped by 1 base and J by 1 base, with 16 bases between them. From germline, CDR1 is MNHGY and CDR2 SVAAGI.

This chain links TRBV5-1 with TRBJ1-1; 7 bases fit TRBD1. Germline lookup yields CDR1 SGHRS and CDR2 YFSETQ. The CDR3 is 16 residues long. After removal of 7 bases from V and 6 bases from J, the junction contained 18 bases not matched to a gene. The CDR3 DNA sequence: TGCGCCAGCCCTGGACAGGAGCAGAAGTTCGTGGCTGAAGCTTTCTTT. Residues: CASPGQEQKFVAEAFF.

CDR3 sequence: CASSSYSGQNTEAFF. In nucleotides, the CDR3 is TGTGCCAGCAGTTCCTACTCCGGACAGAACACTGAAGCTTTCTTT. The rearrangement joins TRBV28 to TRBJ1-1, with D possibly matching TRBD1 (5 bases). V was trimmed by 4 bases and J by 1 base, leaving 13 bases between them. Germline V gives CDR1 MDHEN, CDR2 SYDVKM. The CDR3 has 15 amino acids. The whole variable domain, filled in from reference TRBV28 and TRBJ1-1, reads DVKVTQSSRYLVKRTGEKVFLECVQDMDHENMFWYRQDPGLGLRLIYFSYDVKMKEKGDIPEGYSVSREKKERFSLILESASTNQTSMYLCASSSYSGQNTEAFFGQGTRLTVV.

A remark on this clone: The junction does not match germline at one end; this may be a read error. This chain connects TRBV9 to TRBJ2-5, with D maybe TRBD1 (5 bases). The CDR3 consists of 13 residues. CDR1 and CDR2 from the germline V gene are SGDLS and YYNGEE. The CDR3 nucleotides read TGTGCCAGCAGCGTAGGGGGCCGTGAGAACCAGTACTTC. Protein product: CASSVGGRENQYF.

The chain links TRBV6-1 to TRBJ2-7; 7 bases line up with TRBD1. Germline CDR1 reads MNHNS; CDR2 reads SASEGT. This CDR3 is 15 amino acids long. Germline trimming cut 5 bases from V and 2 bases from J; bases unmatched to any gene: 9. For the CDR3, the DNA is TGTGCCAGCAGTTCCGACAGGGTGGTCGCCTACGAGCAGTACTTC. Translating it yields CASSSDRVVAYEQYF.

V usage is TRBV4-3 and J usage is TRBJ2-3; a possible D gene is TRBD1 (6 bases). The CDR3 contains 15 residues. The germline V gene encodes CDR1 LGHNA and CDR2 YSLEER. The V gene lost 4 bases and the J gene lost 0 bases, with 11 bases spanning the gap. The CDR3 reads CASSPDGTSTDTQYF. Written as DNA, the CDR3 is TGCGCCAGCAGCCCCGACGGGACAAGCACAGATACGCAGTATTTT.

CDR3 loop: CASSQTGGVQPQHF. The DNA of the CDR3 is TGTGCCAGCAGTCAGACAGGGGGCGTTCAGCCCCAGCATTTT. The chain has TRBV6-1 and TRBJ1-5; 10 nucleotides agree with TRBD1. This CDR3 is built from 14 residues. V dropped 5 bases and J dropped 6; count of bases not matched to a gene: 4. Germline CDR1 and CDR2: MNHNS and SASEGT.

The chain recombines TRBV6-1 with TRBJ1-4; D is perhaps TRBD1 (5 bases). In germline, CDR1 is MNHNS, CDR2 SASEGT. V lost 8 bases and J 5 bases, leaving 15 bases between the germline ends. The CDR3 is made up of 14 amino acids. The CDR3 loop is CASRWGSPNEKLFF. The CDR3 nucleotides read TGTGCCAGCCGATGGGGCAGCCCGAATGAAAAACTGTTTTTT.

The chain joins TRBV7-9 to TRBJ2-7; the D gene is possibly TRBD2 (6 bases). The CDR3 length is 13 residues. V was cut by 1 base and J by 3 bases, with 7 bases left in between. Germline CDR1 is SEHNR and CDR2 is FQNEAQ (reference sequence). The CDR3 is CASSLVEGYEQYF. The CDR3 nucleotides are TGTGCCAGCAGCTTAGTGGAGGGCTACGAGCAGTACTTC.

The V and J genes are TRBV28 and TRBJ2-3; 7 positions agree with TRBD1. Germline V gene sequence: CDR1 MDHEN, CDR2 SYDVKM. V lost 2 bases to trimming and J lost 6 bases; unmatched junction nucleotides: 5. The CDR3 sequence is 14 residues long. The CDR3 sequence: CASSLRGRMDTQYF. DNA of the CDR3: TGTGCCAGCAGTTTAAGGGGGCGCATGGATACGCAGTATTTT.

The chain recombines TRBV28 with TRBJ2-3, with 13 bases lining up with TRBD2. Germline V gene lookup returns CDR1 MDHEN and CDR2 SYDVKM. There are 18 residues in the CDR3. J gave up 4 bases and V 2 bases, and 9 bases lay outside the gene matches. This CDR3 is CASSLLGTSGVGADTQYF. The CDR3 coding sequence is TGTGCCAGCAGTTTACTCGGGACTAGCGGGGTGGGGGCAGATACGCAGTATTTT.

Of note for this clone: This CDR3 is also generated by other DNA sequences in the sample. This chain links TRBV19 with TRBJ2-3; perhaps TRBD2 as D (6 bases). CDR1 and CDR2 from the germline V gene are LNHDA and SQIVND (reference sequence). The CDR3 has 16 amino acids. V lost 1 base and J lost 0, with 11 bases in between. CDR3 in amino acids: CASSIAGVTSTDTQYF. In DNA form, the CDR3 reads TGTGCCAGTAGTATAGCGGGGGTAACTAGCACAGATACGCAGTATTTT. Combining the CDR3 with reference TRBV19 and TRBJ2-3 gives the whole variable domain DGGITQSPKYLFRKEGQNVTLSCEQNLNHDAMYWYRQDPGQGLRLIYYSQIVNDFQKGDIAEGYSVSREKKESFPLTVTSAQKNPTAFYLCASSIAGVTSTDTQYFGPGTRLTVL.

This chain links TRBV6-5 with TRBJ1-6, with D perhaps matching TRBD1 (6 bases). This CDR3 spans 14 amino acids. Trimming shortened V by 5 bases and J by 4 bases, and 9 bases separated the two germline ends. CDR1 and CDR2 (germline): MNHEY, SVGAGI. CDR3 protein: CASSLRGYNSPLHF. CDR3 DNA sequence: TGTGCCAGCAGTCTCAGGGGTTATAATTCACCCCTCCACTTT.

V gene TRBV6-4 combines with J gene TRBJ1-4, with TRBD1 identical over 8 bases. This CDR3 has 14 amino acids. The germline CDR1 and CDR2 sequences are MRHNA and SNTAGT. V shed 5 bases and J 8 bases; nucleotides not matched to a gene: 7. CDR3 sequence reads: CASSRQGAREKLFF. The CDR3 DNA sequence: TGTGCCAGCAGTCGGCAGGGGGCGCGGGAAAAACTGTTTTTT.

As for this clone: Its ends do not fully match the called genes, so a read error is possible. Other DNA sequences in this specimen translate into the identical CDR3. The V call is TRBV30, the J call TRBJ1-6, with a tentative D call TRBD1 (6 bases). The CDR3 runs 14 residues. CDR1 GTSNPN and CDR2 SVGIG come from the germline V gene (reference sequence). The CDR3 DNA is TGTGCCTGTGTACAGGGTACGAATAATTCACCCCTACACTTT. Its translation: CACVQGTNNSPLHF.

The chain joins TRBV13 to TRBJ2-5; 8 nucleotides agree with TRBD1. The J call is in doubt because the DNA end fits TRBJ2-7 better. CDR1 and CDR2 (germline): PRHDT, FYEKMQ (reference sequence). This CDR3 is built from 17 residues. The CDR3 DNA reads as TGTGCCAGCAGCTTAGGCTCAATAGACAGGGGTTCCTACGAGCAGTACTTC. Translation: CASSLGSIDRGSYEQYF.

This chain uses TRBV27 with TRBJ2-3; 10 bases are shared with TRBD2. V shed 6 bases and J 9 bases; nucleotides not matched to a gene: 15. Germline-derived CDR1 and CDR2 are MNHEY and SMNVEV (reference sequence). This CDR3 contains 16 residues. As DNA, the CDR3 is TGTGCCAGCAGCTCTAGCGGGGGCCCATACCGAGGGACGCAGTATTTT. Translating it yields CASSSSGGPYRGTQYF.

In the case of this clone: An end of the junction differs from the germline gene, which may be a read error. The rearrangement links TRBV30 to TRBJ1-5; TRBD1 aligns across 7 bases. Per the germline V gene, CDR1 is GTSNPN and CDR2 is SVGIG (reference sequence). This CDR3 contains 15 residues. CDR3 loop: CAGSVQGTAGQPQHF. CDR3 DNA: TGTGCCGGGAGTGTACAGGGGACAGCGGGTCAGCCCCAGCATTTT.

In nucleotides, the CDR3 is TGTGCCAGTAGCCGATCCCCGGGACAGCACCACATGAACACTGAAGCTTTCTTT. Protein sequence: CASSRSPGQHHMNTEAFF. J is TRBJ1-1 and V is TRBV19, with TRBD1 matching 7 bases. This CDR3 has 18 amino acids. The V gene's germline CDR1 is LNHDA and CDR2 SQIVND (reference sequence). V trimming: 6 bases; J trimming: 0 bases; junction bases outside the gene matches: 16.

About this clone: A junction boundary mismatches the germline segment, possibly from a read error. Other DNA sequences in this sample translate to the same CDR3. The J gene is TRBJ2-7, the V gene TRBV11-1; possibly TRBD2 for D (6 bases). From germline, CDR1 is SGHAT and CDR2 FQDESV (reference sequence). The CDR3 length is 15 residues. In nucleotides, the CDR3 is TGCGCCAGCAGCTTAGCGCGGGGCCCTAGTACCGAGCAGTACTTC. Amino acid sequence: CASSLARGPSTEQYF.